Below, 12 T cell receptor beta chains from the same sample are listed, as sequenced in a study of blood T cell repertoires in COVID-19. Here immunoSEQ multiplex PCR was the method, and the copy in TCRdb shows in-frame clones only, minus some. The table records about 240,000 clones, 80% to 85% of them present only once. The sequenced sample consisted of peripheral blood. These receptors were taken from a woman aged 18 to 35 with acute or convalescent COVID-19.

This chain uses TRBV4-3 with TRBJ2-1; D might be TRBD1 (7 bases). The germline gives CDR1 LGHNA, CDR2 YSLEER. This CDR3 region has 16 residues. V gave up 4 bases and J gave up 7 bases, with 20 bases separating them. The CDR3 region is CASSPAADRAGNEQFF. As DNA, the CDR3 is TGCGCCAGCAGCCCAGCGGCCGACAGGGCGGGGAATGAGCAGTTCTTC.

The chain links TRBV24-1 to TRBJ1-5, with 7 bases lining up with TRBD1. CDR1 KGHDR and CDR2 SFDVKD come from the germline V gene. CDR3 length: 14 residues. Trimming took 4 bases from V and 5 from J; bases not matched to a gene: 4. The CDR3, as DNA: TGTGCCACCAGTGAGCGGGACAGCTATCAGCCCCAGCATTTT. Amino acid sequence: CATSERDSYQPQHF.

This sequence joins TRBV7-2 and TRBJ2-3; a weak D match, TRBD2 (5 bases). The CDR3 length is 13 residues. Per germline, CDR1 SGHTA and CDR2 FQGNSA. The V end lost 7 bases, the J end lost 3 bases, and 11 bases lay between the germline ends. The DNA of the CDR3 is TGTGCCAGCAAATTTACGGGGACAGATACGCAGTATTTT. Its protein product is CASKFTGTDTQYF.

The table lists this clone with a few counts. V usage is TRBV3-1 (or the pseudogene TRBV3-2) and J usage is TRBJ2-4; the D is unclear. CDR1 is LGHDT, CDR2 YNNKEL, per germline (reference sequence). V lost 2 bases, J lost 6 bases, and 8 bases lay in between. CDR3 length equals 13 residues. The CDR3 loop reads CASSQINLNIQYF. The CDR3 nucleotides read TGTGCCAGCAGCCAAATTAACTTAAACATTCAGTACTTC.

The chain carries TRBV6-2 or TRBV6-3 and TRBJ2-1, with D perhaps matching TRBD1 (5 bases). Per the germline V gene, CDR1 is MNHEY and CDR2 is SVGEGT. This CDR3 is built from 15 residues. Trimming cost V 2 bases and J 4 bases, with 12 bases left between them. This chain's CDR3 is CASSYEGVGYNEQFF. CDR3 in DNA: TGTGCCAGCAGTTACGAAGGGGTGGGGTACAATGAGCAGTTCTTC.

This clone was observed many times. The chain joins TRBV5-1 to TRBJ1-2; 10 bases map to TRBD1. CDR3 length: 15 residues. Germline values: CDR1 SGHRS, CDR2 YFSETQ. The V and J ends lost 3 bases and 4 bases, in that order; junction bases with no gene match: 6. The CDR3 protein is CASSSGTGVIYGYTF. The CDR3 DNA follows: TGCGCCAGCAGCTCCGGGACAGGGGTGATCTATGGCTACACCTTC.

This chain connects TRBV7-9 to TRBJ2-3; 9 bases fit TRBD1. V was pared by 5 bases and J by 3 bases, with 6 bases of the junction left unmatched. This CDR3 comprises 15 residues. CDR1 is SEHNR, CDR2 FQNEAQ, per germline (reference sequence). The CDR3 region is CASSIPGQGTDTQYF. The CDR3 DNA is TGTGCCAGCAGCATCCCGGGACAGGGTACAGATACGCAGTATTTT.

The genes are TRBV13 and TRBJ2-1, with a tentative D call TRBD2 (6 bases). The V gene's germline CDR1 is PRHDT and CDR2 FYEKMQ (reference sequence). The V end was cut by 0 bases, the J end by 0 bases, with 21 bases between. The CDR3 runs to 20 residues. The CDR3 nucleotides read TGTGCCAGCAGCTTAGGCCTAGGAGCGGGCCCTATAAGCTCCTACAATGAGCAGTTCTTC. The encoded protein is CASSLGLGAGPISSYNEQFF.

This clone turned up a few times. The rearrangement links TRBV14 to TRBJ2-1, with 7 bases identical to TRBD2. Germline CDR1 is SGHDN and CDR2 is FVKESK. The CDR3 contains 17 residues. V lost 0 bases, J lost 0 bases, and 5 bases stayed unmatched. The chain's CDR3 is CASSQDRGGSSYNEQFF. The CDR3 nucleotides are TGTGCCAGCAGCCAAGATCGGGGAGGGAGCTCCTACAATGAGCAGTTCTTC.

The chain employs TRBV11-2 and TRBJ2-2; D may be TRBD1 (5 bases). Trimming left V 5 bases short and J 6 bases short, with 10 bases between. The CDR3 is 13 amino acids. Looked up from germline, CDR1 is SGHAT and CDR2 is FQNNGV. The CDR3 region has the DNA TGTGCCAGCAGCCTAATCAGGGCCGGGGAGCTGTTTTTT. Encoded protein: CASSLIRAGELFF.

The chain recombines TRBV27 with TRBJ2-1; TRBD2 is a possible D gene (6 bases). V was trimmed by 0 bases and J by 5 bases, leaving 14 bases between them. The length of the CDR3 is 16 residues. Germline CDR1 and CDR2: MNHEY and SMNVEV (reference sequence). The CDR3 region has the DNA TGTGCCAGCAGTTTATCTGGGGCGGGATGGAACAATGAGCAGTTCTTC. Translation gives CASSLSGAGWNNEQFF.

V and J are TRBV25-1 and TRBJ2-3, with D maybe TRBD2 (5 bases). V was pared by 2 bases and J by 0 bases, with 12 bases between. This CDR3 is built from 16 residues. Germline-derived CDR1 and CDR2 are MGHDK and SYGVNS. CDR3 sequence: CASSETERESTDTQYF. The CDR3 bases are TGTGCCAGCAGTGAAACCGAGAGGGAAAGCACAGATACGCAGTATTTT.